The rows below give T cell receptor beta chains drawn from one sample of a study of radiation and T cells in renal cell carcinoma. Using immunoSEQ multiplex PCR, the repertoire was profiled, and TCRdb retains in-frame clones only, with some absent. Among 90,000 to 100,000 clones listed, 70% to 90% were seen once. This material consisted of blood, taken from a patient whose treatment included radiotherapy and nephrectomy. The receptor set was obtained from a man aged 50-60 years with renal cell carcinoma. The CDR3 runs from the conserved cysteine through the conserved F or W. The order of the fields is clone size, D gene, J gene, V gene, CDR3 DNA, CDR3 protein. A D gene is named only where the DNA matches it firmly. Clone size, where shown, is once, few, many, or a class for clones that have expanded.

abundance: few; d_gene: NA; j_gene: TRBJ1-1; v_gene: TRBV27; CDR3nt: TGTGCCAGCAGTTTAGTTGGGACGGCGAACACTGAAGCTTTCTTT; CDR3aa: CASSLVGTANTEAFF
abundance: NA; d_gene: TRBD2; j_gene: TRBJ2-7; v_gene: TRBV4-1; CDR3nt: TGCGCCAGCAGCCAGACCGGGACTACCTTTTACGAGCAGTACTTC; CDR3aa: CASSQTGTTFYEQYF
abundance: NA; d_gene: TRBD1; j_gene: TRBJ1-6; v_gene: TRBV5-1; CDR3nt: TGCGCCAGCAGCCAAATAGGGGGCGAGTATAATTCACCCCTCCACTTT; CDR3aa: CASSQIGGEYNSPLHF
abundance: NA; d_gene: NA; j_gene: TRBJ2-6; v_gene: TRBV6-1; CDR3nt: TGTGCCAGCAGTGAAGCAGGGCTCTCTGGGGCCAACGTCCTGACTTTC; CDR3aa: CASSEAGLSGANVLTF
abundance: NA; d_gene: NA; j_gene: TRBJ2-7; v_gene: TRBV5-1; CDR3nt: TGCGCCAGCAGCTTCCCGCGCGGCGAGCAGTACTTC; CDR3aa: CASSFPRGEQYF
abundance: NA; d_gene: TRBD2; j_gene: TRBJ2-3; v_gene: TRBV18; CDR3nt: TGTGCCAGCTCACCACCCGGGACTAGCGGTGTGGGAGATACGCAGTATTTT; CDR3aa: CASSPPGTSGVGDTQYF
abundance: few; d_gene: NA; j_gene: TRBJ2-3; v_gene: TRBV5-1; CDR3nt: TGCGCCAGCAGCTCAGGGATCCGGGACTGGACAGATACGCAGTATTTT; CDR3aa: CASSSGIRDWTDTQYF
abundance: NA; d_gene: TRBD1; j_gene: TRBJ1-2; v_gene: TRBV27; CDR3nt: TGTGCCAGCAGTATCAGGACAGGGTCTCTCTATGGCTACACCTTC; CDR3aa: CASSIRTGSLYGYTF
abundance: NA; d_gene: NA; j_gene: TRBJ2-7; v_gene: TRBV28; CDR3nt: TGTGCCAGCAGTTCCCCGAGGGCCCCATCCTACGAGCAGTACTTC; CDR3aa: CASSSPRAPSYEQYF
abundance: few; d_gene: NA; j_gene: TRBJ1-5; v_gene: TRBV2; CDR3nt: TGTGCCAGCAGTGACTCATCTTCCAATCAGCCCCAGCATTTT; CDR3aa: CASSDSSSNQPQHF
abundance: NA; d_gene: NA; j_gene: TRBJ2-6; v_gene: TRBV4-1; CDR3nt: TGCGCCAGCAGCCAACCGGGTCCCGCAATCTCTGGGGCCAACGTCCTGACTTTC; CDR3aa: CASSQPGPAISGANVLTF
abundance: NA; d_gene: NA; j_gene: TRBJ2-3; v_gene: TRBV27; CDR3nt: TGTGCCAGCAGTTTCACGCCGGGGGCAGATACGCAGTATTTT; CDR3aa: CASSFTPGADTQYF
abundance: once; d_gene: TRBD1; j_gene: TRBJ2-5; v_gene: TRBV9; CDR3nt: TGTGCCAGCAGCGGAACACAGGGGGAGACCCAGTACTTC; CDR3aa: CASSGTQGETQYF
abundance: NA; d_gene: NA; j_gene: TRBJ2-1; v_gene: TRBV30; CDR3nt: TGTGCCTTTGACCCCCAGGGTATCAATGAGCAGTTCTTC; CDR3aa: CAFDPQGINEQFF
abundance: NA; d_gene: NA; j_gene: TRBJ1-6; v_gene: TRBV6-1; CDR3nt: TGTGCCAGCAGTGAAGAGCTGAATTCACCCCTCCACTTT; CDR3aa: CASSEELNSPLHF
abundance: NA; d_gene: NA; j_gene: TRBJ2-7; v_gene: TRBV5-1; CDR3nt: TGCGCCAGCACGCTTGTTACGGATGGCGAGCAGTACTTC; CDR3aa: CASTLVTDGEQYF
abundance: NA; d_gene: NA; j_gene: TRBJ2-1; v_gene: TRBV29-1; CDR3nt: TGCAGCGTTGACGGGGTGATCTACAATGAGCAGTTCTTC; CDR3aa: CSVDGVIYNEQFF
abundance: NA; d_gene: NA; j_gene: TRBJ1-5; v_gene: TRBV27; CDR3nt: TGTGCCAGCAGCCTCGGGACACCTTATAGCAATCAGCCCCAGCATTTT; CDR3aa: CASSLGTPYSNQPQHF
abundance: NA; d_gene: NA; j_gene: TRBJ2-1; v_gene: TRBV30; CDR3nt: TGTGCCTGGAGGAACTTCAACAATGAGCAGTTCTTC; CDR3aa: CAWRNFNNEQFF
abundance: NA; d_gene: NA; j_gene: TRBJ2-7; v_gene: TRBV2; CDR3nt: TGTGCCAGCAAGAGAACCACCCAGGGTCAGTCCGCCGAGCAGTACTTC; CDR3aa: CASKRTTQGQSAEQYF
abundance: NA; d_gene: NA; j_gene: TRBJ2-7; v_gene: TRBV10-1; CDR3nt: TGCGCCAGCAGTGAGTCCGTCTACGAGCAGTACTTC; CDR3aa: CASSESVYEQYF
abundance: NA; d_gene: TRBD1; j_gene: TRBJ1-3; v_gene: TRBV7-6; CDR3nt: TGTGCCAGCAGCTTGCCGACAGGGGGGGGAAACACCATATATTTT; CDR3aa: CASSLPTGGGNTIYF
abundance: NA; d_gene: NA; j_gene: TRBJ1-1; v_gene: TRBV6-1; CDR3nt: TGTGCCAGCAGTGCTGTGGACAGCTTGAACACTGAAGCTTTCTTT; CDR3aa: CASSAVDSLNTEAFF
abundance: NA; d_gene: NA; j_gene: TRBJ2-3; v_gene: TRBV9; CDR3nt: TGTGCCAGCAGCGTAAGGAGCGGTAGCACAGATACGCAGTATTTT; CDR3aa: CASSVRSGSTDTQYF
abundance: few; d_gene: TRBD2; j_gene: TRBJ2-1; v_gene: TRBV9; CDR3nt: TGTGCCAGCAGCGTACGAGCGGGGGGGAGGAATGAGCAGTTCTTC; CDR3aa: CASSVRAGGRNEQFF
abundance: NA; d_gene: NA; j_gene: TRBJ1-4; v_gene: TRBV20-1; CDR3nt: TGCAGTGCAGGAGTGGGTGAAAAACTGTTTTTT; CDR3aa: CSAGVGEKLFF
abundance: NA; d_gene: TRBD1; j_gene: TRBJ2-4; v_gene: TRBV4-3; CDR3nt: TGCGCCAGCAGCCAAGATTGGACAGGGCGAAACATTCAGTACTTC; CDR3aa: CASSQDWTGRNIQYF
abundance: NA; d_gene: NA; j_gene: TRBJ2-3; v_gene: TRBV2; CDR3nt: TGTGCCAGCACCCTCGGTATTGATACGCAGTATTTT; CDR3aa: CASTLGIDTQYF
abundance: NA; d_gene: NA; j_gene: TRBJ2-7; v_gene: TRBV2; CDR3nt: TGTGCCAGCAGTGAAGTATCTAGCGAGGCGGGGTACGAGCAGTACTTC; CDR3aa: CASSEVSSEAGYEQYF
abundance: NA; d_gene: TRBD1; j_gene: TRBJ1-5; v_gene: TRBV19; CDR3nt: TGTGCCAGTAGGACGGACAGGGATTTTGATCAGCCCCAGCATTTT; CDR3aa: CASRTDRDFDQPQHF
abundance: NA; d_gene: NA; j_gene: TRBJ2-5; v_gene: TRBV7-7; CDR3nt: TGTGCTAGTGCCAGCGGGTACCAAGAGACCCAGTACTTC; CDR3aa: CASASGYQETQYF
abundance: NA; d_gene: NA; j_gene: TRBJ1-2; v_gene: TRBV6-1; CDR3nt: TGTGCCAGCAGTAGCGTGGGTCAAGCTAACTATGGCTACACCTTC; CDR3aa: CASSSVGQANYGYTF
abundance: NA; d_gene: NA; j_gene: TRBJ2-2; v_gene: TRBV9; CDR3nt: TGTGCCAGCAGCGCAACCCACCGGGAGCTGTTTTTT; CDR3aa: CASSATHRELFF
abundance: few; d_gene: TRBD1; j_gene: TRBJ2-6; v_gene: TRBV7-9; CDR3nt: TGTGCCAGCAGCTATCGGAGACAGGGGCGTTCTACTGGGGCCAACGTCCTGACTTTC; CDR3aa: CASSYRRQGRSTGANVLTF
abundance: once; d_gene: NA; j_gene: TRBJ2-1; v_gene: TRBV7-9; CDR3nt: TGTGCCAGCAGCTTAAGCAATGAGCAGTTCTTC; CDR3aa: CASSLSNEQFF
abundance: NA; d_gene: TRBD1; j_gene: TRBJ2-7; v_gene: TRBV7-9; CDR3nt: TGTGCCAGCAGCCCACCGCCCTCGACAGGGGGCTCGTACGAGCAGTACTTC; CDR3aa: CASSPPPSTGGSYEQYF
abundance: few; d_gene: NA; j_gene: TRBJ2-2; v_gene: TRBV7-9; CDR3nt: TGTGCCAGCAGCTTCGCGGCATCGTCCGGGGAGCTGTTTTTT; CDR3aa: CASSFAASSGELFF
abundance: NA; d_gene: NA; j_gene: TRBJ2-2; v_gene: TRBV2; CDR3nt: TGTGCCAGCAGAAACCTCGGACTCGCCGGGGAGCTGTTTTTT; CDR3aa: CASRNLGLAGELFF
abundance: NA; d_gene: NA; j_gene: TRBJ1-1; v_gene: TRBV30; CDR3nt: TGTGCCTGGTCAACCGGGTCGTACACTGAAGCTTTCTTT; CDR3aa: CAWSTGSYTEAFF
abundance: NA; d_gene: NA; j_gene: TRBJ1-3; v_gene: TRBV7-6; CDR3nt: TGTGCCAGCAGCTTGAATCCCGGGAGGCGAGGAAACACCATATATTTT; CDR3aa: CASSLNPGRRGNTIYF
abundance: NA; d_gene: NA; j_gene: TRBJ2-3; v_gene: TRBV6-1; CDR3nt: TGTGCCAGCTCCGAGACACGACCTAGCACAGATACGCAGTATTTT; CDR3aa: CASSETRPSTDTQYF
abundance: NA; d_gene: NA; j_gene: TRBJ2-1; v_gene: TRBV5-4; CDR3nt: TGTGCCAGCAGCGGCCCCAGGTGGGGTGAGCAGTTCTTC; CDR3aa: CASSGPRWGEQFF
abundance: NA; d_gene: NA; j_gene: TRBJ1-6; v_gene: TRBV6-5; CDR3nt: TGTGCCAGCAGTTACTCGAGGGGCGCAAGGGCACCCCTCCACTTT; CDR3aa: CASSYSRGARAPLHF
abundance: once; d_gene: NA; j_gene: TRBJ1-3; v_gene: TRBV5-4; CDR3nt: TGTGCCAGCAGCTTGCGGCAGGGCGGAAACACCATATATTTT; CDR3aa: CASSLRQGGNTIYF
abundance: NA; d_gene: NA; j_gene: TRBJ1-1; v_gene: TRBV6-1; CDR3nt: TGTGCCAGCAATAGAGGAGACACTGAAGCTTTCTTT; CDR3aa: CASNRGDTEAFF
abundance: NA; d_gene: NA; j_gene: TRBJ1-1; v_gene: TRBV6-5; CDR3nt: TGTGCCAGCAGTTACGATTCCGGGAAGAACACTGAAGCTTTCTTT; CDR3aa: CASSYDSGKNTEAFF
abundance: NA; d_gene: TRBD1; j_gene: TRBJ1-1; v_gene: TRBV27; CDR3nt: TGTGCCAGCAGTCAAGGGGGACAGGGGGTAGTAGCCACTGAAGCTTTCTTT; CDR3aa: CASSQGGQGVVATEAFF
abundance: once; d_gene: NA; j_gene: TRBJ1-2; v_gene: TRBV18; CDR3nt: TGTGCCAGCTCCTCGGACAGTAACTATGGCTACACCTTC; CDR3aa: CASSSDSNYGYTF
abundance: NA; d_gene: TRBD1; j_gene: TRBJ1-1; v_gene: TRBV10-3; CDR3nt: TGTGCCATCAGTTCCCAGACAGGGGTGAACACTGAAGCTTTCTTT; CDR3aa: CAISSQTGVNTEAFF
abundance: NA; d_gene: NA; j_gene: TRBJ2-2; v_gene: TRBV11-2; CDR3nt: TGTGCCAGCAGCTTAAAAATCCAGGCGTACACCGGGGAGCTGTTTTTT; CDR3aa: CASSLKIQAYTGELFF
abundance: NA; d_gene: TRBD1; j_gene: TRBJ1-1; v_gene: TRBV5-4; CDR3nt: TGTGCCAGCAGCTTGGGGGGGACAGGGAAAGCTTTCTTT; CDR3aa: CASSLGGTGKAFF